Sequencing of this T cell receptor (beta chain) was carried out in a study of OX40 agonist ivuxolimab in advanced cancers. Assay: immunoSEQ multiplex PCR; the TCRdb copy retains only in-frame clones and omits some. The repertoire has tens of thousands of clones, 85% to 90% of them found once; the top ten carry about 5.4%. The germline V gene has CDR1 SGHRS and CDR2 YFSETQ. V lost 0 bases and J 2 bases, leaving 9 bases between the germline ends. The CDR3 length is 14 residues. The source was CD4+ or CD8+ T cells sorted from blood, collected in a trial of the OX40 agonist ivuxolimab. The chain carries TRBV5-1 and TRBJ2-7, with a tentative D call TRBD1 (5 bases). This receptor was identified in an adult with an advanced solid tumor such as melanoma, head and neck, liver or kidney cancer. This chain's CDR3 is CASSLVAGPYEQYF. The CDR3 nucleotides read TGCGCCAGCAGCTTGGTAGCAGGGCCCTACGAGCAGTACTTC.